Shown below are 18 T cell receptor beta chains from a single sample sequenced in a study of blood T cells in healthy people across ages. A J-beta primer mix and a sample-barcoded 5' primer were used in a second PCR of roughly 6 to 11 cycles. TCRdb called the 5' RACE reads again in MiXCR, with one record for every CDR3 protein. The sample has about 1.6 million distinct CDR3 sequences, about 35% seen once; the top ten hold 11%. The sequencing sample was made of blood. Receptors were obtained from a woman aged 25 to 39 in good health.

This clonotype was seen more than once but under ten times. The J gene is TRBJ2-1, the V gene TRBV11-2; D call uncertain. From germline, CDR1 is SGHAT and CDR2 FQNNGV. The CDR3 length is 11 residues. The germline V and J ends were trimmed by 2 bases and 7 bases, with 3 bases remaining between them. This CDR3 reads CASSLQNEQFF. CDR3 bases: TGTGCCAGCAGCTTACAGAATGAGCAGTTCTTC.

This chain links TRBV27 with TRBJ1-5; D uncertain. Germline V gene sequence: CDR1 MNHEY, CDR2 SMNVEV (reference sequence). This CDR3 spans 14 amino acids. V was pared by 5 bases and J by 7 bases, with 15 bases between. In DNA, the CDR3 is TGTGCCAGCAGTGGGTCAGGAGGTAAACAGCCCCAGCATTTT. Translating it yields CASSGSGGKQPQHF.

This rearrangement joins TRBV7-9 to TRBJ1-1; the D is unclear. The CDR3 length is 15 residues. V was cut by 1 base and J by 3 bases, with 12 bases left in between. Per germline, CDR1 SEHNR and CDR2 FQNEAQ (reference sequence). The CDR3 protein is CASSLEVGGHTEAFF. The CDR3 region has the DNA TGTGCCAGCAGCTTAGAGGTAGGAGGGCACACTGAAGCTTTCTTT. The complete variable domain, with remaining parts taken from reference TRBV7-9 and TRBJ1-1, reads DTGVSQNPRHKITKRGQNVTFRCDPISEHNRLYWYRQTLGQGPEFLTYFQNEAQLEKSRLLSDRFSAERPKGSFSTLEIQRTEQGDSAMYLCASSLEVGGHTEAFFGQGTRLTVV.

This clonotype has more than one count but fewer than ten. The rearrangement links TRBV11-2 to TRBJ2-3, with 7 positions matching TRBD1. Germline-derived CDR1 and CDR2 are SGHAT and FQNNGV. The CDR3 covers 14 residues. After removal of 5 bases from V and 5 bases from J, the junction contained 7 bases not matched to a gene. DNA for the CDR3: TGTGCCAGCAGCCCCGTGGCAGGGGGAGATACGCAGTATTTT. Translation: CASSPVAGGDTQYF.

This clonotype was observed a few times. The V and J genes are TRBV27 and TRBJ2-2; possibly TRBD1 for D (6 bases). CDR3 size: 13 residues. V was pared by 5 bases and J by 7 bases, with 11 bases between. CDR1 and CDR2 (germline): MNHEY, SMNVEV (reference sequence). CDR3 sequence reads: CASSLGANGELFF. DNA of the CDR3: TGTGCCAGCAGTCTGGGGGCGAACGGGGAGCTGTTTTTT.

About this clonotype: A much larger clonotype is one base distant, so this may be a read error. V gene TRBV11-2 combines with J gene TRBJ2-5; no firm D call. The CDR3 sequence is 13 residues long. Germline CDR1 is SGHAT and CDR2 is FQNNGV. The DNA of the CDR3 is TGTGCCGGCAGCAGGTTGGGTCAAGAGACCCAGTACTTC. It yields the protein CAGSRLGQETQYF.

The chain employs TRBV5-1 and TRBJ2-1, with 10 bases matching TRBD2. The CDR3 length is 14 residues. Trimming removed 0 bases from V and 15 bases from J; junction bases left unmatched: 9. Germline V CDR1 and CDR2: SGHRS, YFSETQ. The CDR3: CASSLALAGVEWFF. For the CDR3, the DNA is TGCGCCAGCAGCTTGGCCCTAGCGGGAGTTGAATGGTTCTTC. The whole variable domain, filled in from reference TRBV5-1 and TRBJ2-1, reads KAGVTQTPRYLIKTRGQQVTLSCSPISGHRSVSWYQQTPGQGLQFLFEYFSETQRNKGNFPGRFSGRQFSNSRSEMNVSTLELGDSALYLCASSLALAGVEWFFGPGTRLTVL.

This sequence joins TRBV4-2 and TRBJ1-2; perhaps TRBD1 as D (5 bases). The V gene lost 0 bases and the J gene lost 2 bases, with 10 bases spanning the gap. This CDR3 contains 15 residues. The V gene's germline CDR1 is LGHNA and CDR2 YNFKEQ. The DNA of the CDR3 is TGTGCCAGCAGCCAAGATTGGAGACAGAACTATGGCTACACCTTC. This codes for CASSQDWRQNYGYTF.

Here the CDR3 reads CASSQPGGDNEQFF. In DNA, the CDR3 is TGCGCCAGCAGCCAACCGGGGGGGGACAATGAGCAGTTCTTC. The chain recombines TRBV4-1 with TRBJ2-1; 8 bases map to TRBD2. Germline assignment: CDR1 MGHRA and CDR2 YSYEKL. After removal of 2 bases from V and 5 bases from J, the junction contained 2 bases not matched to a gene. CDR3 length: 14 residues.

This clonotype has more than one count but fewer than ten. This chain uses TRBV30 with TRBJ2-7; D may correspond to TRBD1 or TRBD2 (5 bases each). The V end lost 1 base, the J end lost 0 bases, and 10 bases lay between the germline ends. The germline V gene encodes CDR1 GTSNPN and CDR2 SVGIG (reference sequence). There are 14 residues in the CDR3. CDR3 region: CAWSAGTSSYEQYF. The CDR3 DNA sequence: TGTGCCTGGAGTGCCGGGACCAGCTCCTACGAGCAGTACTTC.

The CDR3 sequence: CASSTSRGVYEQYF. For the CDR3, the DNA is TGTGCCAGCAGTACGAGTCGGGGGGTGTACGAGCAGTACTTC. The chain is built from TRBV6-6 and TRBJ2-4; 7 bases agree with TRBD2. The J call may not be correct, given that the DNA end is closer to TRBJ2-7. Germline values: CDR1 MNHNY, CDR2 SVGAGI (reference sequence). The CDR3 has 14 amino acids.

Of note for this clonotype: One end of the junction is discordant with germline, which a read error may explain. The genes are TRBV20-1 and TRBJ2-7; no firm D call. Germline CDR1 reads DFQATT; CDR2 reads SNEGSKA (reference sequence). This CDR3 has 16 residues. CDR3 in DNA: TGCAGCGCTCCCCAACACATCAGCATAAGCTCCTACAAGCAGTACTTC. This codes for CSAPQHISISSYKQYF.

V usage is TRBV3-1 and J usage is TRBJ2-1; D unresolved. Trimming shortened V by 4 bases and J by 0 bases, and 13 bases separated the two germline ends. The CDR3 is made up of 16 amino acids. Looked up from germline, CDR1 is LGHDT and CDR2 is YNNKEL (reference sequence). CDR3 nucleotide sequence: TGTGCCAGCAGCCTAGATGCCGGATTCTCCTACAATGAGCAGTTCTTC. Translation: CASSLDAGFSYNEQFF.

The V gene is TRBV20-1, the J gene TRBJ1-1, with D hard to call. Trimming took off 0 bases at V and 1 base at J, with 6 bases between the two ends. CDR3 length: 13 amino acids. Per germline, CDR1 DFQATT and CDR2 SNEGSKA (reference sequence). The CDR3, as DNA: TGCAGTGCTAGAGATGGGGAGAACACTGAAGCTTTCTTT. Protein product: CSARDGENTEAFF.

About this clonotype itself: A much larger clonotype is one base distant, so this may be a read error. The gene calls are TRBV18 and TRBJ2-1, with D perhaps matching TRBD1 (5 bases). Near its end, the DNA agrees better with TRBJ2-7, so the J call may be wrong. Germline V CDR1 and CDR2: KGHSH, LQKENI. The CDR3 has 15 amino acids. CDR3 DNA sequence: TGTGCCAGCTCTGCTCAGGGTAACCGTTACAATGAGCAGTACTTC. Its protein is CASSAQGNRYNEQYF.

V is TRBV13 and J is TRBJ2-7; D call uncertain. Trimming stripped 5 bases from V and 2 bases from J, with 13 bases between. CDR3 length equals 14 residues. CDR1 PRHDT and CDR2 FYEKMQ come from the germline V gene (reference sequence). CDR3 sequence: CASSPRSLPYEQYF. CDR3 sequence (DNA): TGTGCCAGCAGCCCCCGGTCCCTACCCTACGAGCAGTACTTC.

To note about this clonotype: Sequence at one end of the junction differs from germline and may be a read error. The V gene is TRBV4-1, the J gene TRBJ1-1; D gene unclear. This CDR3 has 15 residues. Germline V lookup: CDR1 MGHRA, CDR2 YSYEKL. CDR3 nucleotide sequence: TGCGCCAGCAGCCAAGCTCCGGTCATGAACACTGGAGCTTTCTTT. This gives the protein CASSQAPVMNTGAFF.

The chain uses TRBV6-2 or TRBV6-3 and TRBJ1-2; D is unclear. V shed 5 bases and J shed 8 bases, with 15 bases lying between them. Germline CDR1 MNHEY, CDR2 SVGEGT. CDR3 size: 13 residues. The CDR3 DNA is TGTGCCAGCAGTACGAACTCCCCGCGGGGCTACACCTTC. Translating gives CASSTNSPRGYTF.